This T cell receptor beta chain was retrieved from a study of shared clonotypes between healthy human individuals. The donor cohort consisted entirely of Caucasian adults residing in Nashville, Tennessee. With V trimmed by 0 bases and J by 0 bases, 3 bases remained unmatched. Germline-derived CDR1 and CDR2 are SGHDT and YYEEEE. The CDR3 consists of 16 residues. Deep-level running was used for the assay. Method: immunoSEQ multiplex PCR; TCRdb's copy keeps in-frame clones and lacks some. The sample has approximately 1,500,000 clones; around 95% are singletons. V and J are TRBV5-6 and TRBJ1-5; 7 bases map to TRBD1. The TCR sequence derives from a man aged 25-45 years in good health. The source material was naive CD4+ T cells sorted from blood. Subset here: CD45RA+ positively selected. CDR3 DNA sequence: TGTGCCAGCAGCTTGGGGGACAGAAATAGCAATCAGCCCCAGCATTTT. This translates into CASSLGDRNSNQPQHF.